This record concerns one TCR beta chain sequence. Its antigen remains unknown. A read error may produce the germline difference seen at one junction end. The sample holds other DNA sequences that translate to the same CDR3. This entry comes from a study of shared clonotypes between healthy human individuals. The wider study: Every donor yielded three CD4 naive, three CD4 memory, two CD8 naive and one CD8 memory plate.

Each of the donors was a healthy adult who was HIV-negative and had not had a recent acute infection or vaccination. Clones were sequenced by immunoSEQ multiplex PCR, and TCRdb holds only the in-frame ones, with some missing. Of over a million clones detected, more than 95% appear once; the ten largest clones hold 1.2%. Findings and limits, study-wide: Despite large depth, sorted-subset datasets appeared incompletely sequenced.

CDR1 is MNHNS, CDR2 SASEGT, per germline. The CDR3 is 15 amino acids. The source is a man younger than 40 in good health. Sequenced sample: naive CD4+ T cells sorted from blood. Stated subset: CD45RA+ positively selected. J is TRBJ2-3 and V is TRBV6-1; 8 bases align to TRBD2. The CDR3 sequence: CASSPVSAGADTQYF. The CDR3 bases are TGCGCCAGCAGTCCAGTGTCAGCGGGGGCAGATACGCAGTATTTT.